This T cell receptor delta chain was found in a study of gamma-delta chains in newborns, infants, children. Study details: Polyclonal expansion of innate γδ T cells after birth follows microbial exposure.

This clone has just a few counts. TCRdb processed the reads again with the CATT caller. The table has roughly 14,000 delta-chain clones, roughly 7% seen once. This CDR3 comprises 15 residues. Trimming at V came to 3 bases and at J to 4 bases, leaving 10 bases not matched to a gene. Germline V CDR1 and CDR2: GEAIGNYY, EKD. Input material: blood. This chain joins TRDV2 and TRDJ1, with 7 bases that match TRDD3. The sequence was obtained from a child who was a newborn, infant or young child, either healthy, febrile or measles-vaccinated (not recorded which). CDR3 loop: CACDVLGPNRDKLIF. The CDR3 nucleotides read TGTGCCTGTGACGTACTGGGGCCTAACCGCGATAAACTCATCTTT.